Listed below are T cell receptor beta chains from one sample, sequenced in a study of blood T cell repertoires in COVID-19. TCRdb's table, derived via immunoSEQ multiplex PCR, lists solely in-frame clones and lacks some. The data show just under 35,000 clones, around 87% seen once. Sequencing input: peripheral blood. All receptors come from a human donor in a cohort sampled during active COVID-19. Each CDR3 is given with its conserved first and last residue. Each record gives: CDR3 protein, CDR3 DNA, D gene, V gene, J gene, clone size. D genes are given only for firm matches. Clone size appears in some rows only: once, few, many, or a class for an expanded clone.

CDR3aa: CASGIFGESTDTQYF
CDR3nt: TGTGCCAGCGGTATTTTTGGGGAGAGCACAGATACGCAGTATTTT
d_gene: NA
v_gene: TRBV27
j_gene: TRBJ2-3
abundance: NA

CDR3aa: CASHKQTDTIYF
CDR3nt: TGTGCCAGCCATAAGCAGACAGACACCATATATTTT
d_gene: NA
v_gene: TRBV28
j_gene: TRBJ1-3
abundance: NA

CDR3aa: CASGLRGQGNTEAFF
CDR3nt: TGTGCTAGTGGCCTTCGGGGACAGGGGAACACTGAAGCTTTCTTT
d_gene: TRBD1
v_gene: TRBV12-5
j_gene: TRBJ1-1
abundance: NA

CDR3aa: CASSSQAFTDTQYF
CDR3nt: TGTGCCAGTTCTAGCCAGGCTTTTACAGATACGCAGTATTTT
d_gene: NA
v_gene: TRBV18
j_gene: TRBJ2-3
abundance: NA

CDR3aa: CASSRGGRDSNQPQHF
CDR3nt: TGTGCCAGCAGTCGTGGTGGCAGGGATAGCAATCAGCCCCAGCATTTT
d_gene: NA
v_gene: TRBV28
j_gene: TRBJ1-5
abundance: NA

CDR3aa: CASSSGQGYEQYF
CDR3nt: TGTGCCAGCAGTTCCGGACAGGGATACGAGCAGTACTTC
d_gene: TRBD1
v_gene: TRBV28
j_gene: TRBJ2-7
abundance: NA

CDR3aa: CASSPGLARDTQYF
CDR3nt: TGCGCCAGCAGCCCCGGACTAGCGAGGGATACGCAGTATTTT
d_gene: TRBD2
v_gene: TRBV4-1
j_gene: TRBJ2-3
abundance: NA

CDR3aa: CASSTLLFYEQYF
CDR3nt: TGTGCCAGCAGTACTCTGCTTTTCTACGAGCAGTACTTC
d_gene: NA
v_gene: TRBV28
j_gene: TRBJ2-7
abundance: NA

CDR3aa: CASSLGGRGRSYEQYF
CDR3nt: TGTGCCAGCAGCTTAGGCGGACGGGGAAGATCCTACGAGCAGTACTTC
d_gene: NA
v_gene: TRBV7-2
j_gene: TRBJ2-7
abundance: NA

CDR3aa: CASRPQVQSPLHF
CDR3nt: TGTGCCAGTAGGCCGCAGGTCCAGTCACCCCTCCACTTT
d_gene: NA
v_gene: TRBV19
j_gene: TRBJ1-6
abundance: once

CDR3aa: CASSLGHNGYTF
CDR3nt: TGTGCCAGCAGCCTAGGACACAATGGCTACACCTTC
d_gene: NA
v_gene: TRBV5-8
j_gene: TRBJ1-2
abundance: NA

CDR3aa: CASSLQGSPLHF
CDR3nt: TGTGCCAGCAGCTTACAGGGTTCACCCCTCCACTTT
d_gene: NA
v_gene: TRBV7-8
j_gene: TRBJ1-6
abundance: NA

CDR3aa: CASSYPGGAFF
CDR3nt: TGTGCCAGCAGTTACCCAGGGGGGGCTTTCTTT
d_gene: TRBD1
v_gene: TRBV6-2/TRBV6-3
j_gene: TRBJ1-1
abundance: NA

CDR3aa: CASSQGQGRWGYTF
CDR3nt: TGTGCCAGCAGTCAAGGACAGGGAAGGTGGGGCTACACCTTC
d_gene: TRBD1
v_gene: TRBV7-2
j_gene: TRBJ1-2
abundance: NA

CDR3aa: CSGLGGRGYEQYF
CDR3nt: TGCAGCGGGCTCGGTGGGAGGGGGTACGAGCAGTACTTC
d_gene: NA
v_gene: TRBV29-1
j_gene: TRBJ2-7
abundance: once

CDR3aa: CASSRGQTQETQYF
CDR3nt: TGTGCCAGCAGTCGAGGACAGACACAAGAGACCCAGTACTTC
d_gene: NA
v_gene: TRBV28
j_gene: TRBJ2-5
abundance: once

CDR3aa: CASSPRTGARETQYF
CDR3nt: TGTGCCAGCAGTCCGAGGACAGGGGCTCGGGAGACCCAGTACTTC
d_gene: TRBD1
v_gene: TRBV25-1
j_gene: TRBJ2-5
abundance: NA

CDR3aa: CAISESGSHEQFF
CDR3nt: TGTGCCATCAGTGAGTCAGGGAGTCATGAGCAGTTCTTC
d_gene: NA
v_gene: TRBV10-3
j_gene: TRBJ2-1
abundance: NA

CDR3aa: CAWSVSPRDTLPYGYTF
CDR3nt: TGTGCCTGGAGTGTATCCCCGCGAGACACTCTGCCTTATGGCTACACCTTC
d_gene: NA
v_gene: TRBV30
j_gene: TRBJ1-2
abundance: NA

CDR3aa: CASSYLGRLNTEAFF
CDR3nt: TGTGCCAGCAGTTACTTGGGGCGCTTGAACACTGAAGCTTTCTTT
d_gene: NA
v_gene: TRBV6-6
j_gene: TRBJ1-1
abundance: NA

CDR3aa: CASSPPGQEARGYTF
CDR3nt: TGTGCCAGCAGCCCCCCGGGACAGGAGGCCCGTGGCTACACCTTC
d_gene: TRBD1
v_gene: TRBV7-9
j_gene: TRBJ1-2
abundance: NA

CDR3aa: CASSPWGGTEAFF
CDR3nt: TGTGCCAGCTCACCGTGGGGGGGGACTGAAGCTTTCTTT
d_gene: NA
v_gene: TRBV18
j_gene: TRBJ1-1
abundance: NA

CDR3aa: CASSYSTGGGQPQHF
CDR3nt: TGTGCCAGTTCCTACTCGACAGGGGGCGGGCAGCCCCAGCATTTT
d_gene: TRBD1
v_gene: TRBV19
j_gene: TRBJ1-5
abundance: NA

CDR3aa: CASCGQMNQPQHF
CDR3nt: TGTGCCAGTTGTGGGCAGATGAATCAGCCCCAGCATTTT
d_gene: NA
v_gene: TRBV12-3/TRBV12-4
j_gene: TRBJ1-5
abundance: few

CDR3aa: CASSLVKVSGGNEQFF
CDR3nt: TGTGCCAGCAGCTTGGTTAAGGTTAGTGGGGGGAATGAGCAGTTCTTC
d_gene: NA
v_gene: TRBV5-6
j_gene: TRBJ2-1
abundance: NA

CDR3aa: CATHSGGETYEQYF
CDR3nt: TGTGCCACCCATTCGGGGGGCGAAACCTACGAGCAGTACTTC
d_gene: NA
v_gene: TRBV28
j_gene: TRBJ2-7
abundance: NA

CDR3aa: CASSPGTGANYGYTF
CDR3nt: TGTGCCAGCTCACCAGGAACAGGTGCTAACTATGGCTACACCTTC
d_gene: NA
v_gene: TRBV18
j_gene: TRBJ1-2
abundance: NA

CDR3aa: CASSVAGSSVVDTQYF
CDR3nt: TGCGCCAGCAGTGTGGCAGGCAGTTCTGTCGTAGATACGCAGTATTTT
d_gene: NA
v_gene: TRBV10-1
j_gene: TRBJ2-3
abundance: NA

CDR3aa: CASSIDNGLGDGYTF
CDR3nt: TGTGCCAGTAGTATAGACAATGGTTTAGGAGATGGCTACACCTTC
d_gene: NA
v_gene: TRBV19
j_gene: TRBJ1-2
abundance: NA

CDR3aa: CASSVGTKGEQFF
CDR3nt: TGTGCCAGCAGCGTTGGGACTAAGGGTGAGCAGTTCTTC
d_gene: TRBD2
v_gene: TRBV5-4
j_gene: TRBJ2-1
abundance: NA

CDR3aa: CASSQQGINSPLHF
CDR3nt: TGTGCCAGCAGTCAACAGGGGATAAATTCACCCCTCCACTTT
d_gene: TRBD1
v_gene: TRBV2
j_gene: TRBJ1-6
abundance: NA

CDR3aa: CASSPGGDLSYEQYF
CDR3nt: TGTGCCAGCAGCCCCGGGGGGGACCTCTCCTACGAGCAGTACTTC
d_gene: TRBD2
v_gene: TRBV11-3
j_gene: TRBJ2-7
abundance: NA

CDR3aa: CASANRGAWTQYF
CDR3nt: TGTGCCAGCGCAAACAGGGGGGCGTGGACCCAGTACTTC
d_gene: TRBD1
v_gene: TRBV2
j_gene: TRBJ2-5
abundance: NA

CDR3aa: CASSQLTGGSSPLHF
CDR3nt: TGCGCCAGCAGCCAACTAACAGGGGGCAGTTCACCCCTCCACTTT
d_gene: TRBD1
v_gene: TRBV4-3
j_gene: TRBJ1-6
abundance: NA

CDR3aa: CASQLLNEKLFF
CDR3nt: TGTGCCAGCCAACTGCTTAATGAAAAACTGTTTTTT
d_gene: NA
v_gene: TRBV28
j_gene: TRBJ1-4
abundance: NA